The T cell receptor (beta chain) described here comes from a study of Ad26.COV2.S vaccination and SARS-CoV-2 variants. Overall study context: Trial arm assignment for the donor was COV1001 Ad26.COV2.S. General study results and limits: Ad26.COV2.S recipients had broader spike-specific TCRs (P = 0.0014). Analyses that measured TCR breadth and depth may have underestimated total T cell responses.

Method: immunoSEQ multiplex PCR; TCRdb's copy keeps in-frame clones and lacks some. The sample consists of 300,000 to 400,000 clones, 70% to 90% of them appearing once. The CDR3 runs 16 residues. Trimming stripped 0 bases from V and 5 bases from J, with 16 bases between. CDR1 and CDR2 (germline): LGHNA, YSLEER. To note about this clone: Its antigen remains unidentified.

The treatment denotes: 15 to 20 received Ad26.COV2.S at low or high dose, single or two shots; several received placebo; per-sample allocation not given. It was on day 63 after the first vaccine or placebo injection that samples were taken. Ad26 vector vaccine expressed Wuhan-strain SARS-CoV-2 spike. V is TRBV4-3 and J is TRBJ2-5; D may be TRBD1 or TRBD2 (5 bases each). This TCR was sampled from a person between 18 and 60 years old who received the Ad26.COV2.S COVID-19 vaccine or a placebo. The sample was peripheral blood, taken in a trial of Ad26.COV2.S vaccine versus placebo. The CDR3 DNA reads TGCGCCAGCAGCCAAGATTTCGGGACCGGCGAGGAGACCCAGTACTTC. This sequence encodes CASSQDFGTGEETQYF.